Described below is a single T cell receptor (beta chain) sequence and its context. This record comes from a study of blood T cell repertoires in COVID-19. Study context: Italy, Spain and the United States were the sources of the convalescent and acute COVID-19 samples. The analysed material was cDNA or gDNA that came from T cells, B-cell-depleted T cells, or PBMCs.

Germline values: CDR1 LGHDT, CDR2 YNNKEL (reference sequence). This CDR3 is 14 amino acids long. After removal of 1 base from V and 5 bases from J, the junction contained 2 bases not matched to a gene. Seattle cases were enrolled at active infection and followed longitudinally. Study processing details: Amplification with reference gene primers provided the estimates of nucleated cell counts. The method was immunoSEQ multiplex PCR; TCRdb's version includes in-frame clones alone and lacks a portion of them. The DNA gave D and trimming, while V, J and clone size come from that table. The sample holds some 80,000 clones, over 75% seen once.

The chain employs TRBV3-1 (or the pseudogene TRBV3-2) and TRBJ1-2; 9 nucleotides match TRBD1. Sequencing was carried out using peripheral blood. This sequence was found in a man aged 50 to 59 with COVID-19, enrolled during active disease. The CDR3 here is CASSQGQGGYGYTF. The CDR3, as DNA: TGTGCCAGCAGCCAAGGACAGGGGGGTTATGGCTACACCTTC.